The subject of this entry is one TCR beta chain. Trimming took 11 bases from V and 3 from J, leaving 11 bases between them. CDR1 SNHLY and CDR2 FYNNEI come from the germline V gene. CDR3 length: 12 amino acids. Living in roughly 25 US areas, the participants were between 18 and 89 years of age. Original processing notes: For nucleated cells, counts were estimated from reference gene primer amplification. The method was immunoSEQ multiplex PCR; TCRdb's version includes in-frame clones alone and lacks a portion of them. V, J and clone size are taken as reported in that table, and D and trimming were inferred from the DNA itself. There are more than 100,000 clones in the sample; around 80% occur only once, and more than 2% lies in the top ten. The data originate from a study of blood T cell repertoires in COVID-19. Overall study: Material from acute and convalescent COVID-19 was sourced from the United States, Italy and Spain.

The chain uses TRBV2 and TRBJ1-5; D is perhaps TRBD1 (5 bases). The sequence was obtained from a middle-aged man with acute COVID-19. The sequencing input was PBMCs or T cells enriched from blood (not recorded which). In nucleotides, the CDR3 is TGTGCCGCGAGCAGGGACAATCAGCCCCAGCATTTT. Its translation: CAASRDNQPQHF.